Below, 27 T cell receptor beta chains from the same sample are listed, as sequenced in a study of early T cells in non-severe SARS-CoV-2 infection. TCRdb reprocessed the 5' RACE reads via MiXCR and lists one record per CDR3 protein. The data hold about 120,000 distinct CDR3 sequences, with roughly 12% observed a single time. The material sequenced was whole blood, taken at baseline. These receptors were taken from an adult who was a healthcare worker with PCR-confirmed SARS-CoV-2 infection or an uninfected control (not recorded which).

The rearrangement links TRBV6-5 to TRBJ2-5, with D possibly TRBD2 on 5 matching bases. The CDR3 runs to 14 residues. V lost 5 bases and J 0 bases, leaving 10 bases between the germline ends. The V gene's germline CDR1 is MNHEY and CDR2 SVGAGI. The DNA of the CDR3 is TGTGCCAGCAGTCCCCGGGATAACCAAGAGACCCAGTACTTC. Amino acid sequence: CASSPRDNQETQYF.

This clonotype came up a few times. The rearrangement links TRBV7-9 to TRBJ1-1; D unresolved. V was shortened by 3 bases and J by 2 bases, with 7 bases between the two germline ends. This CDR3 is 13 amino acids long. The germline V gene has CDR1 SEHNR and CDR2 FQNEAQ (reference sequence). The chain's CDR3 is CASSFRVNTEAFF. For the CDR3, the DNA is TGTGCCAGCAGCTTCCGCGTTAACACTGAAGCTTTCTTT.

This clonotype was detected only a few times. V is TRBV4-1 and J is TRBJ1-1; D may be TRBD1 (6 bases). From germline, CDR1 is MGHRA and CDR2 YSYEKL. V was clipped by 2 bases and J by 3 bases, with 13 bases between them. The CDR3 is 15 amino acids. The CDR3 protein is CASSQTRGGYTEAFF. CDR3 coding DNA: TGCGCCAGCAGCCAAACACGAGGGGGATACACTGAAGCTTTCTTT.

The J gene is TRBJ1-6, the V gene TRBV11-2; the D is unclear. The CDR3 runs 14 residues. Trimming removed 5 bases at V and 6 bases at J, with 11 bases between. Germline V gene sequence: CDR1 SGHAT, CDR2 FQNNGV. CDR3 nucleotide sequence: TGTGCCAGCAGCCCAAGAGGCCCTAATTCACCCCTCCACTTT. Translated: CASSPRGPNSPLHF.

CDR3 in amino acids: CASSLGRDRGTGELFF. CDR3 DNA: TGTGCCAGCAGCTTAGGAAGGGATCGGGGCACCGGGGAGCTGTTTTTT. This sequence joins TRBV7-8 and TRBJ2-2; maybe TRBD2 (5 bases). Germline loops: CDR1 SGHVS, CDR2 FQNEAQ. The CDR3 contains 16 residues. Trimming cost V 1 base and J 4 bases, with 13 bases left between them.

The sample holds a few counts of this clonotype. The chain combines TRBV5-1 with TRBJ1-6; a possible D gene is TRBD1 (6 bases). Deletions cut 8 bases from V and 5 bases from J, with 14 bases between. CDR3 length: 14 amino acids. Germline CDR1 is SGHRS and CDR2 is YFSETQ. CDR3 sequence: CASREQGNNSPLHF. DNA for the CDR3: TGCGCCAGTAGGGAACAGGGAAATAATTCACCCCTCCACTTT.

This clonotype was recorded many times. The CDR3 loop is CASSVDHSNQPQHF. DNA of the CDR3: TGTGCCAGCAGCGTAGACCATAGCAATCAGCCCCAGCATTTT. The V and J genes are TRBV9 and TRBJ1-5; D not resolved. Germline V gives CDR1 SGDLS, CDR2 YYNGEE. V gave up 0 bases and J gave up 0 bases, with 4 bases separating them. This CDR3 spans 14 amino acids.

Of note for this clonotype: A much bigger clone sits one base away, suggesting this may be a read error. The chain recombines TRBV7-6 with TRBJ2-2, with unresolved D. This CDR3 has 13 residues. V shed 3 bases and J shed 4 bases, with 6 bases lying between them. The germline gives CDR1 SGHVS, CDR2 FNYEAQ. The CDR3 loop is CASSFGPTGELFF. The CDR3 bases are TGTGCCAGCAGCTTTGGGCCCACCGGGGAGCTGTTTTTT.

V gene TRBV7-8 combines with J gene TRBJ1-2; 11 nucleotides align to TRBD1. Germline lookup yields CDR1 SGHVS and CDR2 FQNEAQ. CDR3 size: 17 residues. Germline trimming cut 0 bases from V and 5 bases from J; bases unmatched to any gene: 8. CDR3 DNA sequence: TGTGCCAGCAGCTTAGCGCGAGTGGGGACAGGGGGTTATGGCTACACCTTC. It specifies CASSLARVGTGGYGYTF.

The rearrangement links TRBV7-6 to TRBJ2-2, with TRBD1 matching 12 bases. Germline V gene sequence: CDR1 SGHVS, CDR2 FNYEAQ. The CDR3 is 15 amino acids. Trimming took 4 bases from V and 7 from J; bases not matched to a gene: 4. CDR3 in amino acids: CASSSGTGGVGELFF. The CDR3, as DNA: TGTGCCAGCAGCTCCGGGACAGGGGGCGTCGGGGAGCTGTTTTTT.

This clonotype was counted ten times or more. The V gene is TRBV18, the J gene TRBJ2-4; possibly TRBD2 for D (6 bases). Germline-derived CDR1 and CDR2 are KGHSH and LQKENI. The CDR3 sequence is 13 residues long. Between the trimmed V and J ends, which lost 2 bases and 11 bases, there was a span of 13 bases. The CDR3 spells CASSPLKGDFQYF. The CDR3, as DNA: TGTGCCAGCTCACCATTAAAAGGGGACTTTCAGTACTTC. The full variable domain, its missing parts supplied by reference TRBV18 and TRBJ2-4, is NAGVMQNPRHLVRRRGQEARLRCSPMKGHSHVYWYRQLPEEGLKFMVYLQKENIIDESGMPKERFSAEFPKEGPSILRIQQVVRGDSAAYFCASSPLKGDFQYFGAGTRLSVL.

The sample holds a few counts of this clonotype. V is TRBV7-2 and J is TRBJ2-3; D call uncertain. Germline CDR1 is SGHTA and CDR2 is FQGNSA. The CDR3 covers 13 residues. V was pared by 5 bases and J by 0 bases, with 6 bases between. DNA for the CDR3: TGTGCCAGCAGCCTACCTAGCACAGATACGCAGTATTTT. It is translated as CASSLPSTDTQYF.

This clonotype was counted between two and nine times. The chain is built from TRBV5-6 and TRBJ2-1, with 11 positions matching TRBD2. The CDR3 consists of 17 residues. Germline V lookup: CDR1 SGHDT, CDR2 YYEEEE. The V and J ends lost 4 bases and 2 bases, in that order; junction bases with no gene match: 8. The CDR3 region is CASSTLAGGSAYNEQFF. The CDR3 bases are TGTGCCAGCAGCACCCTAGCGGGGGGCTCAGCCTACAATGAGCAGTTCTTC.

The J gene is TRBJ2-7, the V gene TRBV7-9, with a weak D call TRBD2 (5 bases). CDR3 length: 15 residues. Germline V lookup: CDR1 SEHNR, CDR2 FQNEAQ (reference sequence). The germline V and J ends were trimmed by 0 bases and 2 bases, with 11 bases remaining between them. The CDR3 nucleotides read TGTGCCAGCAGCTTAGCGATTGGAGGAGCCTACGAGCAGTACTTC. Translating it yields CASSLAIGGAYEQYF.

This clonotype has only one observation. The chain has TRBV3-1 and TRBJ2-1; D is unresolved. Germline V gene lookup returns CDR1 LGHDT and CDR2 YNNKEL (reference sequence). Trimming left V 5 bases short and J 4 bases short, with 15 bases between. The CDR3 covers 15 residues. The CDR3 region is CASSYQGPPYNEQFF. The CDR3 DNA is TGTGCCAGCAGCTATCAAGGCCCTCCATACAATGAGCAGTTCTTC.

There are many counts of this clonotype. V usage is TRBV18 and J usage is TRBJ1-5; TRBD1 aligns across 9 bases. From germline, CDR1 is KGHSH and CDR2 LQKENI. The CDR3 extends over 14 amino acids. Germline trimming cut 3 bases from V and 6 bases from J; bases unmatched to any gene: 3. The CDR3 bases are TGTGCCAGCTCACCTCTGACAGGGGGTCAGCCCCAGCATTTT. Protein sequence: CASSPLTGGQPQHF.

This clonotype was detected a few times. The chain recombines TRBV6-6 with TRBJ1-4, with 8 bases fitting TRBD1. V dropped 9 bases and J dropped 1; count of bases not matched to a gene: 7. The CDR3 has 15 amino acids. Germline lookup yields CDR1 MNHNY and CDR2 SVGAGI (reference sequence). CDR3 coding DNA: TGTGCCAGTACTGACAGGGGAGGAACTAATGAAAAACTGTTTTTT. It translates to CASTDRGGTNEKLFF.

In this sample, this clonotype turned up a few times. V usage is TRBV11-2 and J usage is TRBJ2-3; D gene ambiguous. Germline CDR1 SGHAT, CDR2 FQNNGV. V dropped 5 bases and J dropped 0 bases, with 9 bases sitting between them. This CDR3 has 14 residues. The CDR3, as DNA: TGTGCCAGCAGCGCATTACCTAGCACAGATACGCAGTATTTT. It codes for CASSALPSTDTQYF.

The chain combines TRBV6-1 with TRBJ1-5; TRBD1 matches at 7 bases. CDR3 size: 14 residues. V was pared by 7 bases and J by 5 bases, with 8 bases of the junction left unmatched. The germline gives CDR1 MNHNS, CDR2 SASEGT. The DNA for the CDR3 is TGTGCCAGCACTCCGACAGGGAGTGATCAGCCCCAGCATTTT. Residues: CASTPTGSDQPQHF.

This sequence joins TRBV7-3 and TRBJ2-3; 11 positions match TRBD2. V trimming: 5 bases; J trimming: 6 bases; junction bases outside the gene matches: 7. Germline CDR1 SGHTA, CDR2 FQGTGA. The CDR3 runs 15 residues. As DNA, the CDR3 is TGTGCCAGCAGCGGGTCCGGGACTAGCGGCGATACGCAGTATTTT. It translates to CASSGSGTSGDTQYF.

This clonotype appeared many times. This chain links TRBV27 with TRBJ2-7, with TRBD1 as a possible D gene (6 bases). Germline loops: CDR1 MNHEY, CDR2 SMNVEV (reference sequence). This CDR3 contains 14 residues. V shed 2 bases and J shed 5 bases, with 13 bases lying between them. Here the CDR3 reads CASSLPGAVNEQYF. As DNA, the CDR3 is TGTGCCAGCAGTTTACCAGGGGCCGTAAACGAGCAGTACTTC.

The V gene is TRBV29-1, the J gene TRBJ2-7, with TRBD1 matching over 7 bases. The CDR3 loop spans 15 amino acids. The germline CDR1 and CDR2 sequences are SQVTM and ANQGSEA. The V and J ends lost 2 bases and 5 bases, in that order; junction bases with no gene match: 12. DNA for the CDR3: TGCAGCGTTGAAACCGTGACAGGGAACCGTGACGAGCAGTACTTC. Protein sequence: CSVETVTGNRDEQYF.

This chain uses TRBV9 with TRBJ2-1; D is unresolved. Trimming took 4 bases from V and 2 from J, leaving 10 bases between them. CDR1 is SGDLS, CDR2 YYNGEE, per germline. The CDR3 has 14 residues. CDR3 sequence (DNA): TGTGCCAGCAGCTCCAGCACCGCCTACAATGAGCAGTTCTTC. Encoded protein: CASSSSTAYNEQFF.

This clonotype was counted a few times. This chain links TRBV20-1 with TRBJ1-1; D remains ambiguous. Germline CDR1 and CDR2: DFQATT and SNEGSKA (reference sequence). Trimming pared 6 bases from V and 4 bases from J, leaving 15 bases between. The CDR3 is 13 residues long. In nucleotides, the CDR3 is TGCAGTGCCCGGAAGGGATTTGGCACTGAAGCTTTCTTT. It is translated as CSARKGFGTEAFF.

The sample holds a few counts of this clonotype. The CDR3 loop is CASRQNYGYTF. Written as DNA, the CDR3 is TGTGCCAGCCGGCAGAACTATGGCTACACCTTC. The V call is TRBV9, the J call TRBJ1-2, with D unresolved. The CDR3 has 11 residues. The V gene's germline CDR1 is SGDLS and CDR2 YYNGEE. Deletions cut 7 bases from V and 2 bases from J, with 6 bases between.

This clonotype was recorded a few times. The chain couples TRBV11-1 to TRBJ2-1, with 7 bases matching TRBD1. The CDR3 has 10 amino acids. Losses at the gene ends were 5 bases for V and 12 bases for J; bases not matched to a gene: 1. CDR1 is SGHAT and CDR2 is FQDESV in the germline V gene (reference sequence). In DNA, the CDR3 is TGTGCCAGCAGCGGGGACAGGCAGTTCTTC. Encoded protein: CASSGDRQFF.

The V call is TRBV5-1, the J call TRBJ2-1, with D hard to call. Per germline, CDR1 SGHRS and CDR2 YFSETQ. Deletions cut 4 bases from V and 0 bases from J, with 11 bases between. CDR3 length equals 15 residues. The CDR3 nucleotides read TGCGCCAGCAGCGTGACTCCCAGCTCCTACAATGAGCAGTTCTTC. Protein sequence: CASSVTPSSYNEQFF.